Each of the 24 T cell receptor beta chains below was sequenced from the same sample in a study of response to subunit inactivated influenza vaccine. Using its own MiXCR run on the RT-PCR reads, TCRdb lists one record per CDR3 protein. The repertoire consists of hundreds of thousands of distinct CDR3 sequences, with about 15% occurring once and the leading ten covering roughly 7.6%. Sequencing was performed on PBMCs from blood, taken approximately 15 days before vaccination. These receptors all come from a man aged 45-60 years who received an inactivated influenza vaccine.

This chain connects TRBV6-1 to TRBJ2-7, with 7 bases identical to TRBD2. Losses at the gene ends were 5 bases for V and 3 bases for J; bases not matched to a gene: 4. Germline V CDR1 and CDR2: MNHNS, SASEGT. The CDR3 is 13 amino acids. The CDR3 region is CASSRSGNYEQYF. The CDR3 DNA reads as TGTGCCAGCAGTAGGAGCGGGAACTACGAGCAGTACTTC.

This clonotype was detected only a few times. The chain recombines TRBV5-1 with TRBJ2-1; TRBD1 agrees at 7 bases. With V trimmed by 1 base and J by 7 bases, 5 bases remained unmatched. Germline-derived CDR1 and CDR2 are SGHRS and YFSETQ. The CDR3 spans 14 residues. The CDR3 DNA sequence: TGCGCCAGCAGCTTGCAGGGGGTCTCGAATGAGCAGTTCTTC. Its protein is CASSLQGVSNEQFF.

The CDR3 coding sequence is TGTGCCAGCAGAGAATCCGGGACAGGGGGGTTCAACGAGCAGTACTTC. Residues: CASRESGTGGFNEQYF. The V and J genes are TRBV6-1 and TRBJ2-7, with TRBD1 identical over 11 bases. Germline values: CDR1 MNHNS, CDR2 SASEGT. Unmatched junction bases numbered 12, after V lost 6 bases and J lost 5 bases. The CDR3 is made up of 16 amino acids.

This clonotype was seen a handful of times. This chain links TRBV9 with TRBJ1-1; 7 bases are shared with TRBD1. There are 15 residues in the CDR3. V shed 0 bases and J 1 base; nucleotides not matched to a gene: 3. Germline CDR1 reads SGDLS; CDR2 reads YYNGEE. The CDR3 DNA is TGTGCCAGCAGCGTAGACGGGACAGCGAACACTGAAGCTTTCTTT. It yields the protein CASSVDGTANTEAFF.

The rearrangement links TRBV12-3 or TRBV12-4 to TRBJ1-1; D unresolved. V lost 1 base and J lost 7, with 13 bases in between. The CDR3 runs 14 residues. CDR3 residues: CASSLGYQTGEAFF. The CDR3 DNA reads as TGTGCCAGCAGTTTAGGCTATCAGACGGGTGAAGCTTTCTTT.

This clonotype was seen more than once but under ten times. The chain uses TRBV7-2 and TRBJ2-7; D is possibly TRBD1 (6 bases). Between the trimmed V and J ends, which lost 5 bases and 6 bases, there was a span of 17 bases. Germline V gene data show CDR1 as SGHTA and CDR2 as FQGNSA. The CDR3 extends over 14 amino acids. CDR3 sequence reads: CASSKQGNSAEQYF. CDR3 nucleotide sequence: TGTGCCAGCAGCAAACAGGGTAATTCCGCCGAGCAGTACTTC.

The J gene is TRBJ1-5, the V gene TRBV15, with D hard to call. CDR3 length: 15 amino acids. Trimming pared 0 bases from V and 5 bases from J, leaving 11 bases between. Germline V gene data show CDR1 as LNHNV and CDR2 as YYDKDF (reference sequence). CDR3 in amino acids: CATSRDSFGDQPQHF. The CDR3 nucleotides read TGTGCCACCAGCAGAGATTCGTTCGGTGATCAGCCCCAGCATTTT.

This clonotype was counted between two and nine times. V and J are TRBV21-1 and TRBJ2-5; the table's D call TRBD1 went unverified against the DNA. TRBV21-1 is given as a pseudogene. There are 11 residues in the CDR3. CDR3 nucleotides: TGTGCCAGCAATCCCCCGGTGAGCCAGTACTTC. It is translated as CASNPPVSQYF.

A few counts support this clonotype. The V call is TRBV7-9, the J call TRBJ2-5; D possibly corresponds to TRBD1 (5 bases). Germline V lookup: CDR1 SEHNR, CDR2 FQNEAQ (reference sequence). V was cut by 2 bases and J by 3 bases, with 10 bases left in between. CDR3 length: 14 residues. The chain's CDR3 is CASSLNQGKETQYF. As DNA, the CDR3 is TGTGCCAGCAGCTTAAACCAGGGAAAAGAGACCCAGTACTTC.

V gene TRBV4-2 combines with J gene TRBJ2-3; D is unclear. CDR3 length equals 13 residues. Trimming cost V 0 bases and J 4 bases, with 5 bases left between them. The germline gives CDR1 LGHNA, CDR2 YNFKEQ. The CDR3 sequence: CASSQDRSDTQYF. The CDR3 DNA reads TGTGCCAGCAGCCAAGATCGGTCAGATACGCAGTATTTT.

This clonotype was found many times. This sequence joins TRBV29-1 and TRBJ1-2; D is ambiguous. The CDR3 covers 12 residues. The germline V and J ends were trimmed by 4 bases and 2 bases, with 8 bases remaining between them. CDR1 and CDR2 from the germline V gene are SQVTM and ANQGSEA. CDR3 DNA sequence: TGCAGCGTTGGTCCGGGAAACTATGGCTACACCTTC. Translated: CSVGPGNYGYTF.

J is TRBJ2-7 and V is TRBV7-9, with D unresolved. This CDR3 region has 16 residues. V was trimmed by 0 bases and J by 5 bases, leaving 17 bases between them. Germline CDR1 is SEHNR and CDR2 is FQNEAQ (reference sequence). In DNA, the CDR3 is TGTGCCAGCAGCTTAGCGCAGGCGGCGTTTGGCGACGAGCAGTACTTC. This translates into CASSLAQAAFGDEQYF.

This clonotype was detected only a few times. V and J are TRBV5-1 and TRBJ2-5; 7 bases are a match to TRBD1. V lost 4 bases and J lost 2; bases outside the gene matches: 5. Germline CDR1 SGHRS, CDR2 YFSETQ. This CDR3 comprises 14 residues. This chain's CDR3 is CASSPDREQETQYF. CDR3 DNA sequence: TGCGCCAGCAGCCCTGACAGGGAACAAGAGACCCAGTACTTC.

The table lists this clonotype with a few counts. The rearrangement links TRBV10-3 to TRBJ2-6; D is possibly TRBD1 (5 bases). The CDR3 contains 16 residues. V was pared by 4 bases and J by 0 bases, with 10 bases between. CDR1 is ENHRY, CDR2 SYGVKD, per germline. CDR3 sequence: CAISGGDGSGANVLTF. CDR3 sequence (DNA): TGTGCCATCAGTGGGGGCGATGGCTCTGGGGCCAACGTCCTGACTTTC.

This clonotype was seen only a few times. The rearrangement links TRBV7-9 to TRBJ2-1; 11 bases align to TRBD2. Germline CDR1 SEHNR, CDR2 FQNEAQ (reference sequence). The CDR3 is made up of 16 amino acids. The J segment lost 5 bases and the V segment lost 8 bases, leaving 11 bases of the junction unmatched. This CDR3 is CASVQAGTSGHNEQFF. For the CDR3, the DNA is TGTGCCAGCGTCCAAGCCGGGACTAGCGGCCACAATGAGCAGTTCTTC.

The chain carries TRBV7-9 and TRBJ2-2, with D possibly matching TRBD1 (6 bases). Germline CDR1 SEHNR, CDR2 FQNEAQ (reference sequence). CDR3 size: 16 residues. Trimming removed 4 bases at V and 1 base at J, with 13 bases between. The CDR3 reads CASSSVVGQNTGELFF. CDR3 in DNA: TGTGCCAGCAGCTCAGTGGTGGGACAGAACACCGGGGAGCTGTTTTTT.

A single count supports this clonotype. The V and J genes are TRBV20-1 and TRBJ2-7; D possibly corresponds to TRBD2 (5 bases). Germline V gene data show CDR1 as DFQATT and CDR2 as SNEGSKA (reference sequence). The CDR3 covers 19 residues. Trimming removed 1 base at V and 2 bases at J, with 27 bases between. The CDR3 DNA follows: TGCAGTGCTAGAGGCTGGGTAGAGGGTCAGCCTCTAGGGACCTACGAGCAGTACTTC. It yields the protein CSARGWVEGQPLGTYEQYF.

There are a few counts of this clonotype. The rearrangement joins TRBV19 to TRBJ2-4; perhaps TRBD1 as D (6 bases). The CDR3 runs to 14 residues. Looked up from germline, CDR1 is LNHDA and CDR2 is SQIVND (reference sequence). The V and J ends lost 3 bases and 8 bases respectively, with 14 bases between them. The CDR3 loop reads CASSISGERDIQYF. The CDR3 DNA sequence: TGTGCCAGTAGTATTTCAGGGGAACGCGACATTCAGTACTTC.

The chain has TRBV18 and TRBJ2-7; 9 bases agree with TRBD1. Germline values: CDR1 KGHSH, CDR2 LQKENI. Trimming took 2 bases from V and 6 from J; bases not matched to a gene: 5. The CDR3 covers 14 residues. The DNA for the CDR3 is TGTGCCAGCTCACCAGACAGGGGGGCCGTCGAGCAGTACTTC. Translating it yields CASSPDRGAVEQYF.

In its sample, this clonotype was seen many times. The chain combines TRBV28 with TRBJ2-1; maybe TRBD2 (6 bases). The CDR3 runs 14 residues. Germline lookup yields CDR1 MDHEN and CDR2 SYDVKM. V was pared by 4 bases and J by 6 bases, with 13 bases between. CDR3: CASSSTGEGNEQFF. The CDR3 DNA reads TGTGCCAGCAGTTCCACGGGGGAAGGCAATGAGCAGTTCTTC.

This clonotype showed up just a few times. CDR3 sequence: CASSLNGLRNQPQHF. CDR3 DNA: TGTGCCAGCAGCTTAAACGGGCTTCGCAATCAGCCCCAGCATTTT. The V call is TRBV12-3 or TRBV12-4, the J call TRBJ1-5, with unresolved D. The ends were cut back, 6 bases at V and 2 bases at J, with 14 bases in the middle. This CDR3 region has 15 residues.

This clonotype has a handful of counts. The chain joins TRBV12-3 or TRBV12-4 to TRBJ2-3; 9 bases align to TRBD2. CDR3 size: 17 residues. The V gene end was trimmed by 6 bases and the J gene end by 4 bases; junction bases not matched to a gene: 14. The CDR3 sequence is CASSHSRSSGTADTQYF. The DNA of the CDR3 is TGTGCCAGCAGCCACTCCCGGTCTAGCGGGACCGCAGATACGCAGTATTTT.

For the CDR3, the DNA is TGTGCCAGCAGCTCCACCTTGGGGCAGCCGAACACCGGGGAGCTGTTTTTT. Residues: CASSSTLGQPNTGELFF. The chain employs TRBV11-2 and TRBJ2-2, with D perhaps matching TRBD1 (5 bases). The CDR3 consists of 17 residues. The V end lost 4 bases, the J end lost 0 bases, and 15 bases lay between the germline ends. Germline CDR1 SGHAT, CDR2 FQNNGV.

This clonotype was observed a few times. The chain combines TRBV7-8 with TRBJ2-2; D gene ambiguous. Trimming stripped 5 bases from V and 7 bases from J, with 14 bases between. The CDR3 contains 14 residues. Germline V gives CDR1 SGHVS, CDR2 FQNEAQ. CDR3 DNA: TGTGCCAGCAGCCCAAAAGGGTGGAGCGGGGAGCTGTTTTTT. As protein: CASSPKGWSGELFF. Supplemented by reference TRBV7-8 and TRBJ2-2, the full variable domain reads GAGVSQSPRYKVAKRGQDVALRCDPISGHVSLFWYQQALGQGPEFLTYFQNEAQLDKSGLPSDRFFAERPEGSVSTLKIQRTQQEDSAVYLCASSPKGWSGELFFGEGSRLTVL.